A single sample is the source of the 31 T cell receptor beta chains below, sequenced in a study of blood T cell repertoires in COVID-19. Profiling relied on immunoSEQ multiplex PCR, and the TCRdb table lists in-frame clones only, not all of them. The sample records 130,000 or so clones, roughly 91% being singletons. The sequencing input was peripheral blood. The receptors derive from a human donor in a cohort sampled during active COVID-19.

The CDR3 DNA reads as TGTGCCAGCAGCTTGGGGCAGGGGAATTCCGGGGAGCTGTTTTTT. Its protein is CASSLGQGNSGELFF. V and J are TRBV13 and TRBJ2-2; tentative D call: TRBD1 (6 bases). This CDR3 region has 15 residues. The V gene lost 3 bases and the J gene lost 6 bases, with 14 bases spanning the gap. Germline V gene sequence: CDR1 PRHDT, CDR2 FYEKMQ (reference sequence).

The chain is built from TRBV18 and TRBJ2-3; D is ambiguous. Trimming pared 3 bases from V and 0 bases from J, leaving 7 bases between. Germline V gene lookup returns CDR1 KGHSH and CDR2 LQKENI. The CDR3 consists of 14 residues. CDR3 sequence: CASSPTTSTDTQYF. CDR3 nucleotides: TGTGCCAGCTCACCGACGACAAGCACAGATACGCAGTATTTT.

The V and J genes are TRBV24-1 and TRBJ1-1; weak D call: TRBD1 (5 bases). The germline V gene has CDR1 KGHDR and CDR2 SFDVKD. V was shortened by 3 bases and J by 1 base, with 14 bases between the two germline ends. The CDR3 length is 16 residues. The CDR3 protein is CATSDPGAGGNTEAFF. For the CDR3, the DNA is TGTGCCACCAGTGATCCCGGGGCGGGGGGGAACACTGAAGCTTTCTTT.

The chain recombines TRBV5-1 with TRBJ1-2, with D perhaps matching TRBD1 (6 bases). The CDR3 has 17 amino acids. Trimming stripped 3 bases from V and 0 bases from J, with 18 bases between. Germline V gene lookup returns CDR1 SGHRS and CDR2 YFSETQ. CDR3 nucleotides: TGCGCCAGCAGCTCCGGGACAAATTCTTTAACTAACTATGGCTACACCTTC. Translating it yields CASSSGTNSLTNYGYTF.

The V gene is TRBV5-4, the J gene TRBJ1-5; no firm D call. V was trimmed by 4 bases and J by 5 bases, leaving 16 bases between them. The CDR3 consists of 15 residues. Looked up from germline, CDR1 is SGHNT and CDR2 is YYREEE (reference sequence). The chain's CDR3 is CASSEGPNLDQPQHF. The CDR3 region has the DNA TGTGCCAGCAGCGAGGGCCCGAACTTGGATCAGCCCCAGCATTTT.

DNA for the CDR3: TGTGCCTGGAACTCCGGGACAGGGGGCTTTAGCTCCTACAATGAGCAGTTCTTC. It yields the protein CAWNSGTGGFSSYNEQFF. The chain combines TRBV30 with TRBJ2-1, with 12 nucleotides matching TRBD1. V was pared by 4 bases and J by 0 bases, with 10 bases of the junction left unmatched. Per the germline V gene, CDR1 is GTSNPN and CDR2 is SVGIG (reference sequence). The CDR3 has 18 residues.

This chain uses TRBV6-4 with TRBJ1-1; 11 bases agree with TRBD1. J was trimmed by 11 bases and V by 3 bases; bases with no gene match: 11. The length of the CDR3 is 15 residues. Germline CDR1 and CDR2: MRHNA and SNTAGT. This CDR3 reads CASSDGTGGQMKAFF. DNA for the CDR3: TGTGCCAGCAGTGATGGGACAGGGGGACAGATGAAGGCTTTCTTT.

This clone occurred a few times. Other nucleotide sequences from this sample produce the same CDR3. The chain has TRBV29-1 and TRBJ1-1, with D possibly TRBD1 on 5 matching bases. Germline CDR1 reads SQVTM; CDR2 reads ANQGSEA. V dropped 4 bases and J dropped 5 bases, with 11 bases sitting between them. The CDR3 is 12 residues long. CDR3 sequence reads: CSVVQGGTEAFF. The CDR3 region has the DNA TGCAGCGTTGTTCAGGGTGGAACTGAAGCTTTCTTT.

This chain connects TRBV27 to TRBJ2-3, with D perhaps TRBD1 (6 bases). Germline V gene sequence: CDR1 MNHEY, CDR2 SMNVEV (reference sequence). This CDR3 region has 16 residues. V shed 6 bases and J shed 6 bases, with 22 bases lying between them. CDR3 sequence (DNA): TGTGCCAGCAGACCTTATAGGACAGAGCCCCTGGATACGCAGTATTTT. Amino acid sequence: CASRPYRTEPLDTQYF.

This chain's CDR3 is CASSFPQGSEETQYF. CDR3 coding DNA: TGTGCCAGCAGCTTTCCCCAAGGTAGCGAGGAGACCCAGTACTTC. This chain connects TRBV5-4 to TRBJ2-5; perhaps TRBD2 as D (5 bases). This CDR3 region has 15 residues. Germline values: CDR1 SGHNT, CDR2 YYREEE (reference sequence). V dropped 2 bases and J dropped 5 bases, with 16 bases sitting between them.

V usage is TRBV1 and J usage is TRBJ1-4; the table's D call, TRBD1, has no DNA check behind it. TRBV1 is a recognized pseudogene. The CDR3 extends over 14 amino acids. The CDR3 sequence is CTSRPGTGCEKLFF. CDR3 in DNA: TGCACCAGCAGGCCCGGGACAGGCTGTGAAAAACTGTTTTTT.

This clone is medium-sized by share. The V call is TRBV2, the J call TRBJ1-6, with D uncertain. This CDR3 contains 14 residues. Germline loops: CDR1 SNHLY, CDR2 FYNNEI. Trimming stripped 2 bases from V and 5 bases from J, with 7 bases between. The CDR3 spells CASSELQDNSPLHF. The CDR3, as DNA: TGTGCCAGCAGTGAATTACAAGATAATTCACCCCTCCACTTT.

V and J are TRBV7-9 and TRBJ2-1; 11 nucleotides agree with TRBD2. CDR1 and CDR2 from the germline V gene are SEHNR and FQNEAQ (reference sequence). J lost 6 bases, V lost 3 bases, and 4 bases had no gene match. The CDR3 runs to 15 residues. The CDR3 loop is CASSFSGGAINEQFF. The CDR3 bases are TGTGCCAGCAGCTTTAGCGGGGGGGCCATCAATGAGCAGTTCTTC.

The rearrangement joins TRBV28 to TRBJ2-5; 9 bases line up with TRBD1. V lost 6 bases to trimming and J lost 2 bases; unmatched junction nucleotides: 7. The germline V gene has CDR1 MDHEN and CDR2 SYDVKM. This CDR3 has 15 amino acids. In DNA, the CDR3 is TGTGCCAGCAGGGGCTCGGGACAGGGACAAGAGACCCAGTACTTC. The encoded protein is CASRGSGQGQETQYF.

The rearrangement uses TRBV20-1 and TRBJ2-1; D is unresolved. The CDR3 runs to 11 residues. V dropped 1 base and J dropped 9 bases, with 7 bases sitting between them. In germline, CDR1 is DFQATT, CDR2 SNEGSKA (reference sequence). CDR3 residues: CSARGHAEQFF. The CDR3 DNA reads TGCAGTGCTAGAGGACACGCTGAGCAGTTCTTC.

The gene calls are TRBV29-1 and TRBJ1-2; D may be TRBD1 (5 bases). CDR1 and CDR2 (germline): SQVTM, ANQGSEA. V was shortened by 2 bases and J by 6 bases, with 10 bases between the two germline ends. The CDR3 has 12 residues. CDR3 bases: TGCAGCGTTGAATCCCCAGGGCATGGCTACACCTTC. As protein: CSVESPGHGYTF.

The chain has TRBV2 and TRBJ1-4, with TRBD1 identical over 9 bases. V trimming: 0 bases; J trimming: 7 bases; junction bases outside the gene matches: 3. The CDR3 contains 15 residues. From germline, CDR1 is SNHLY and CDR2 FYNNEI. CDR3 amino acids: CASSEAGQGSEKLFF. The DNA for the CDR3 is TGTGCCAGCAGTGAAGCGGGACAGGGAAGTGAAAAACTGTTTTTT.

The chain is built from TRBV7-9 and TRBJ1-5, with D maybe TRBD1 (5 bases). The CDR3 runs 17 residues. The germline CDR1 and CDR2 sequences are SEHNR and FQNEAQ (reference sequence). V was shortened by 4 bases and J by 7 bases, with 23 bases between the two germline ends. CDR3 region: CASSWGTVGGAGQPQHF. The DNA of the CDR3 is TGTGCCAGCAGCTGGGGCACAGTGGGTGGGGCTGGACAGCCCCAGCATTTT.

V gene TRBV5-1 combines with J gene TRBJ2-2, with D perhaps matching TRBD1 (5 bases). The germline V gene has CDR1 SGHRS and CDR2 YFSETQ. The CDR3 has 17 residues. V lost 1 base and J 0 bases, leaving 13 bases between the germline ends. CDR3 amino acids: CASSLRPQAPNTGELFF. DNA of the CDR3: TGCGCCAGCAGCTTGAGGCCACAGGCGCCGAACACCGGGGAGCTGTTTTTT.

The chain combines TRBV5-1 with TRBJ2-2; TRBD2 matches at 8 bases. After removal of 4 bases from V and 0 bases from J, the junction contained 5 bases not matched to a gene. Per the germline V gene, CDR1 is SGHRS and CDR2 is YFSETQ. The CDR3 consists of 16 residues. This chain's CDR3 is CASSPLSGTNTGELFF. CDR3 nucleotides: TGCGCCAGCAGCCCACTTAGCGGGACGAACACCGGGGAGCTGTTTTTT.

The chain joins TRBV20-1 to TRBJ1-1; possible D gene TRBD1, 6 bases. Germline V CDR1 and CDR2: DFQATT, SNEGSKA (reference sequence). There are 13 residues in the CDR3. The V end was cut by 3 bases, the J end by 4 bases, with 12 bases between. This CDR3 reads CSASTGSATEAFF. CDR3 bases: TGCAGTGCTAGTACAGGGTCGGCCACTGAAGCTTTCTTT.

This chain links TRBV7-9 with TRBJ2-4, with D possibly being TRBD1 (5 bases). The V end was cut by 1 base, the J end by 7 bases, with 11 bases between. Germline V lookup: CDR1 SEHNR, CDR2 FQNEAQ (reference sequence). This CDR3 is built from 14 residues. CDR3 loop: CASSLGQGGNIQYF. CDR3 DNA sequence: TGTGCCAGCAGCTTAGGCCAGGGTGGTAACATTCAGTACTTC.

This rearrangement joins TRBV18 to TRBJ1-2; D not certain. V lost 8 bases to trimming and J lost 4 bases, with 8 bases between them. The CDR3 spans 11 residues. The V gene's germline CDR1 is KGHSH and CDR2 LQKENI. CDR3 amino acids: CASTDTYGYTF. The CDR3 DNA sequence: TGTGCCAGCACTGACACCTATGGCTACACCTTC. Filled out from reference TRBV18 and TRBJ1-2, the complete variable domain reads NAGVMQNPRHLVRRRGQEARLRCSPMKGHSHVYWYRQLPEEGLKFMVYLQKENIIDESGMPKERFSAEFPKEGPSILRIQQVVRGDSAAYFCASTDTYGYTFGSGTRLTVV.

CDR3 amino acids: CASSDRPNEQFF. The CDR3 DNA reads as TGTGCCAGCAGTGACAGGCCCAATGAGCAGTTCTTC. The chain recombines TRBV2 with TRBJ2-1, with no clear D. This CDR3 region has 12 residues. Germline loops: CDR1 SNHLY, CDR2 FYNNEI. Trimming pared 3 bases from V and 6 bases from J, leaving 6 bases between.

This chain uses TRBV6-6 with TRBJ2-7, with a weak D call TRBD2 (5 bases). The V end lost 5 bases, the J end lost 1 base, and 18 bases lay between the germline ends. The CDR3 is 16 amino acids. Per the germline V gene, CDR1 is MNHNY and CDR2 is SVGAGI (reference sequence). The CDR3 DNA reads TGTGCCAGCAGTCCCTCCCCGGGGATCGGTTCCTACGAGCAGTACTTC. Translated: CASSPSPGIGSYEQYF.

This clone was found once. The chain couples TRBV19 to TRBJ1-4; D uncertain. The CDR3 has 14 amino acids. The germline V gene has CDR1 LNHDA and CDR2 SQIVND (reference sequence). The germline V and J ends were trimmed by 1 base and 8 bases, with 11 bases remaining between them. For the CDR3, the DNA is TGTGCCAGTAGTATAGGATCAATCGCGGAAAAACTGTTTTTT. Translation gives CASSIGSIAEKLFF.

The chain recombines TRBV5-1 with TRBJ2-3; 7 nucleotides align to TRBD1. This CDR3 is built from 16 residues. Germline V gene sequence: CDR1 SGHRS, CDR2 YFSETQ. The junction had 17 bases not matched to a gene; V was cut back by 7 bases and J by 6 bases. As DNA, the CDR3 is TGCGCCAGCGCCCGTGGACAGGATCCAATCAAGGATACGCAGTATTTT. Protein: CASARGQDPIKDTQYF.

The chain couples TRBV2 to TRBJ2-7, with a tentative D call TRBD1 (6 bases). Germline CDR1 and CDR2: SNHLY and FYNNEI. Trimming shortened V by 7 bases and J by 0 bases, and 19 bases separated the two germline ends. CDR3 length equals 16 residues. Here the CDR3 reads CASTSVATGPSYEQYF. CDR3 coding DNA: TGTGCCAGCACTTCGGTGGCGACAGGACCCTCCTACGAGCAGTACTTC.

This chain joins TRBV11-2 and TRBJ2-7, with a tentative D call TRBD2 (6 bases). The CDR3 runs to 17 residues. Germline V gene sequence: CDR1 SGHAT, CDR2 FQNNGV. V was shortened by 0 bases and J by 3 bases, with 18 bases between the two germline ends. Written as DNA, the CDR3 is TGTGCCAGCAGCTTAGAAGGACGGGCTAGCGCTTTCTACGAGCAGTACTTC. This sequence encodes CASSLEGRASAFYEQYF.

The V call is TRBV12-3 or TRBV12-4, the J call TRBJ1-1, with D uncertain. This CDR3 has 13 residues. With 3 bases removed from V and 11 bases from J, the gap between germline ends came to 16 bases. CDR3 sequence (DNA): TGTGCCAGCAGTTTGAGGCCCCACCCCGGCGCTTTCTTT. Protein: CASSLRPHPGAFF.

As concerns this clone: The same CDR3 arises from other DNA sequences in this sample as well. The chain is built from TRBV5-6 and TRBJ2-1; maybe TRBD1 (5 bases). Germline assignment: CDR1 SGHDT and CDR2 YYEEEE. The CDR3 is made up of 15 amino acids. The V end was cut by 2 bases, the J end by 0 bases, with 9 bases between. The CDR3 region is CASSLQVSSYNEQFF. In DNA, the CDR3 is TGTGCCAGCAGCTTACAGGTTTCCTCCTACAATGAGCAGTTCTTC.